This TCR beta chain was obtained from a study of a mutant IDH1 vaccine in newly diagnosed glioma. Background on the study: Commencement of vaccination occurred 4-6 weeks following radiotherapy alone, or concurrently with temozolomide cycles. It was radiotherapy, temozolomide, or both that patients received previously, with most receiving both.

Documented time point: week 5, during vaccination. All doses held 300 ug of mutant IDH1 20-mer peptide, with topical imiquimod. Turning to this clone: Its antigen remains unknown.

TCRdb's copy holds only in-frame clones and misses some; the assay was immunoSEQ multiplex PCR. This sample carries about 50,000 clones, about 80% of them seen once, and the ten largest clones take about 7.7%. The CDR3 has 15 residues. Germline V gene data show CDR1 as SGHTA and CDR2 as FQGTGA. V shed 2 bases and J shed 5 bases, with 15 bases lying between them. This chain uses TRBV7-3 with TRBJ1-1, with a tentative D call TRBD1 (5 bases). This TCR was sampled from a woman aged 45-59 years with glioma. The sequencing here drew on PBMCs, taken from a glioma patient whose treatment included an IDH1 peptide vaccine. CDR3 in DNA: TGTGCCAGCAGCTTACCGGGACCCTTAAGGACTGAAGCTTTCTTT. As protein: CASSLPGPLRTEAFF.